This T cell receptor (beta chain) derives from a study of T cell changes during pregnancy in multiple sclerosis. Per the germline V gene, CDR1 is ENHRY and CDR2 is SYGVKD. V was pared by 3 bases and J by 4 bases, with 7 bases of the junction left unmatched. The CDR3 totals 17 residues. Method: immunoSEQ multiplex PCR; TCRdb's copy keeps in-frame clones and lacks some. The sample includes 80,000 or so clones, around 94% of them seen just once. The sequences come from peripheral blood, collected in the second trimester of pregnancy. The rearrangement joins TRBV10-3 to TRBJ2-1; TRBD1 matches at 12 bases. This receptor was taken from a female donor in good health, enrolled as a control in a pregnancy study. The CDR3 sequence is CAISEGTGGGLYNEQFF. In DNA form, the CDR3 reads TGTGCCATCAGTGAAGGGACAGGGGGCGGATTATACAATGAGCAGTTCTTC.